One sample yielded the 21 T cell receptor beta chains listed below, sequenced in a study of cytomegalovirus exposure and HLA in healthy donors. Some clones are missing from TCRdb's copy, which holds only in-frame ones; the method was immunoSEQ multiplex PCR. The repertoire holds about 74,000 clones, with roughly 94% as singletons. Sequencing was done on a sample of PBMCs. These TCRs come from a man between 18 and 35 years old in good health and CMV-seropositive.

The chain employs TRBV10-3 and TRBJ2-1, with D possibly matching TRBD2 (6 bases). Trimming stripped 4 bases from V and 3 bases from J, with 13 bases between. The length of the CDR3 is 15 residues. Germline CDR1 ENHRY, CDR2 SYGVKD. CDR3 sequence: CAISVLISGYNEQFF. CDR3 bases: TGTGCCATCAGTGTTCTTATTAGCGGCTACAATGAGCAGTTCTTC.

The chain links TRBV7-2 to TRBJ2-5; D gene unclear. CDR1 SGHTA and CDR2 FQGNSA come from the germline V gene. V was cut by 5 bases and J by 1 base, with 11 bases left in between. The CDR3 totals 14 residues. The CDR3 spells CASSKQKTQETQYF. As DNA, the CDR3 is TGTGCCAGCAGCAAACAGAAAACCCAAGAGACCCAGTACTTC.

In this sample, this clone turned up once. The identical CDR3 is also encoded by other nucleotide sequences in the sample. CDR3 nucleotides: TGTGCCAGCAGCCTGGGAGGACAGCCCCAGCATTTT. Translating it yields CASSLGGQPQHF. The V call is TRBV28, the J call TRBJ1-5, with D unclear. This CDR3 has 12 amino acids. The V gene lost 6 bases and the J gene lost 7 bases, with 10 bases spanning the gap. Germline V CDR1 and CDR2: MDHEN, SYDVKM.

In DNA, the CDR3 is TGTGCCAGTAGTTCCCTCGGGACTACCGAGGACGAGCAGTACTTC. This gives the protein CASSSLGTTEDEQYF. The chain combines TRBV19 with TRBJ2-7, with 7 bases matching TRBD2. This CDR3 is 15 amino acids long. Unmatched junction bases numbered 12, after V lost 5 bases and J lost 5 bases. Germline CDR1 is LNHDA and CDR2 is SQIVND (reference sequence).

The V and J genes are TRBV6-1 and TRBJ1-1; D gene unclear. The CDR3 loop spans 15 amino acids. V was clipped by 2 bases and J by 8 bases, with 18 bases between them. The germline V gene has CDR1 MNHNS and CDR2 SASEGT. The DNA of the CDR3 is TGTGCCAGCAGTGAATGGCCTGAAGCCGGGGAGGAAGCTTTCTTT. Protein product: CASSEWPEAGEEAFF.

The V gene is TRBV7-6, the J gene TRBJ2-2, with 8 bases that match TRBD2. Germline V CDR1 and CDR2: SGHVS, FNYEAQ. The CDR3 sequence is 17 residues long. With 3 bases clipped from V and 6 bases from J, the junction kept 12 bases outside the gene matches. The CDR3 DNA is TGTGCCAGCAGCTTCCTCCGGGGGGGAGACTCTCCCGGGGAGCTGTTTTTT. Protein: CASSFLRGGDSPGELFF.

This CDR3 reads CASSPLLRFHEQYF. As DNA, the CDR3 is TGTGCCAGCAGCCCCCTTTTACGGTTTCACGAGCAGTACTTC. This chain joins TRBV7-2 and TRBJ2-7, with D unclear. Trimming stripped 5 bases from V and 5 bases from J, with 16 bases between. CDR1 SGHTA and CDR2 FQGNSA come from the germline V gene. CDR3 size: 14 residues.

The chain is built from TRBV5-6 and TRBJ2-6; D not certain. Trimming removed 1 base at V and 0 bases at J, with 5 bases between. CDR3 length: 15 residues. Germline values: CDR1 SGHDT, CDR2 YYEEEE. The CDR3 sequence is CASSLWSSGANVLTF. The CDR3 bases are TGTGCCAGCAGCTTGTGGAGCTCTGGGGCCAACGTCCTGACTTTC.

The CDR3 is CASGRGDQPQHF. CDR3 nucleotides: TGTGCCAGCGGAAGGGGCGATCAGCCCCAGCATTTT. The V gene is TRBV6-1, the J gene TRBJ1-5, with D possibly matching TRBD1 (5 bases). Trimming removed 8 bases at V and 5 bases at J, with 10 bases between. Germline-derived CDR1 and CDR2 are MNHNS and SASEGT. The CDR3 sequence is 12 residues long.

CDR3 nucleotide sequence: TGTGCCAGCAGCCGTCCGTACACTGAAGCTTTCTTT. Amino acids: CASSRPYTEAFF. The V gene is TRBV5-5, the J gene TRBJ1-1; D unclear. Germline V CDR1 and CDR2: SGHKS, YYEKEE (reference sequence). Trimming shortened V by 4 bases and J by 3 bases, and 7 bases separated the two germline ends. The CDR3 totals 12 residues.

V usage is TRBV29-1 and J usage is TRBJ2-1; 9 bases agree with TRBD2. V gave up 7 bases and J gave up 7 bases; unmatched junction bases: 17. CDR1 is SQVTM and CDR2 is ANQGSEA in the germline V gene. The CDR3 is 16 residues long. The CDR3 DNA reads TGCAGCGGCGCTTTGGCGGGAGGGCTAGTTAGGAATGAGCAGTTCTTC. Its translation: CSGALAGGLVRNEQFF.

The rearrangement uses TRBV28 and TRBJ1-2, with D uncertain. The CDR3 spans 15 residues. The V gene lost 5 bases and the J gene lost 4 bases, with 17 bases spanning the gap. Germline V lookup: CDR1 MDHEN, CDR2 SYDVKM. CDR3 amino acids: CASSDPKTGRYGYTF. In DNA, the CDR3 is TGTGCCAGCAGTGACCCCAAAACGGGTCGCTATGGCTACACCTTC.

The CDR3 reads CASTHGGDGYTF. Written as DNA, the CDR3 is TGTGCCAGCACACACGGGGGGGATGGCTACACCTTC. The V and J genes are TRBV6-5 and TRBJ1-2, with D tentatively TRBD1 (5 bases). The CDR3 is 12 amino acids. Germline loops: CDR1 MNHEY, CDR2 SVGAGI. V lost 7 bases and J lost 6, with 12 bases in between.

The genes are TRBV28 and TRBJ2-2; weak D call: TRBD2 (6 bases). The CDR3 is 16 amino acids. Trimming took off 4 bases at V and 0 bases at J, with 12 bases between the two ends. In germline, CDR1 is MDHEN, CDR2 SYDVKM. Here the CDR3 DNA reads TGTGCCAGCAGTTCCGAACTAGCCGCGAACACCGGGGAGCTGTTTTTT. Amino acid sequence: CASSSELAANTGELFF.

This clone was counted only a few times. The chain employs TRBV19 and TRBJ2-2; no definite D call. Trimming left V 7 bases short and J 6 bases short, with 9 bases between. Germline V CDR1 and CDR2: LNHDA, SQIVND (reference sequence). CDR3 length: 12 amino acids. The CDR3 DNA is TGTGCCAGTAATAGACTCTCCGGGGAGCTGTTTTTT. This sequence encodes CASNRLSGELFF.

Note on this clone: Additional DNA sequences in this sample encode the identical CDR3. CDR3 protein: CASSYSGGGTEAFF. The CDR3 DNA follows: TGTGCCAGCAGTTACTCAGGAGGAGGCACTGAAGCTTTCTTT. The V call is TRBV6-5, the J call TRBJ1-1; D is unclear. The CDR3 consists of 14 residues. With 0 bases removed from V and 4 bases from J, the gap between germline ends came to 9 bases. In germline, CDR1 is MNHEY, CDR2 SVGAGI.

In its sample, this clone was seen a few times. The chain is built from TRBV10-1 and TRBJ2-1; TRBD2 is a possible D gene (7 bases). V was shortened by 2 bases and J by 0 bases, with 11 bases between the two germline ends. The germline CDR1 and CDR2 sequences are WNHNN and SYGVQD (reference sequence). The CDR3 has 16 amino acids. CDR3 bases: TGCGCCAGCAGTGAGAGGGGGACTACCTCCTACAATGAGCAGTTCTTC. It is translated as CASSERGTTSYNEQFF.

The CDR3 DNA reads as TGTGCCAGCAGGAACCGGGACACCTACGAGCAGTACTTC. Protein: CASRNRDTYEQYF. The chain employs TRBV6-1 and TRBJ2-7; perhaps TRBD1 as D (6 bases). The germline gives CDR1 MNHNS, CDR2 SASEGT. V shed 6 bases and J shed 2 bases, with 11 bases lying between them. The CDR3 is 13 amino acids.

The rearrangement joins TRBV30 to TRBJ2-1; D is perhaps TRBD2 (6 bases). This CDR3 is built from 16 residues. Trimming left V 0 bases short and J 7 bases short, with 19 bases between. CDR1 is GTSNPN and CDR2 is SVGIG in the germline V gene (reference sequence). The CDR3 DNA is TGTGCCTGGAGTGTTCTGGGGAGGACCAACGCGAATGAGCAGTTCTTC. Translation: CAWSVLGRTNANEQFF.

The chain couples TRBV28 to TRBJ2-6; D is unclear. This CDR3 is built from 15 residues. Trimming left V 7 bases short and J 1 base short, with 11 bases between. Germline CDR1 MDHEN, CDR2 SYDVKM. For the CDR3, the DNA is TGTGCCAGCAATCAGAACCCTTCTGGGGCCAACGTCCTGACTTTC. Amino acid sequence: CASNQNPSGANVLTF.

This clone has a handful of counts. This chain uses TRBV28 with TRBJ2-7; 9 bases map to TRBD2. Per the germline V gene, CDR1 is MDHEN and CDR2 is SYDVKM. With 4 bases clipped from V and 3 bases from J, the junction kept 13 bases outside the gene matches. The CDR3 is 17 residues long. This CDR3 reads CASSSALSGRFLYEQYF. The DNA of the CDR3 is TGTGCCAGCAGTTCCGCCCTAAGCGGGAGGTTCCTCTACGAGCAGTACTTC.